The 23 T cell receptor beta chains given below trace back to one sample, sequenced in a study of shared T cell receptors in the human thymus. Libraries were prepared by immunoSEQ multiplex PCR; TCRdb keeps only in-frame clonotypes and omits some of them. The table has 450,000 to 650,000 clones, about 84% seen once. The same data also went into a second study, on human thymus T cells.

The sequenced sample consisted of thymocytes. These receptor sequences come from a boy in the first two years of life with a congenital heart defect.

The chain couples TRBV5-1 to TRBJ1-1; tentative D call: TRBD1 (5 bases). Germline V gene data show CDR1 as SGHRS and CDR2 as YFSETQ. The V end was cut by 2 bases, the J end by 1 base, with 6 bases between. The CDR3 consists of 13 residues. CDR3 sequence (DNA): TGCGCCAGCAGCTTAGGGGAGAACACTGAAGCTTTCTTT. Translation gives CASSLGENTEAFF. The variable domain in full, with the rest retrieved from reference TRBV5-1 and TRBJ1-1, is KAGVTQTPRYLIKTRGQQVTLSCSPISGHRSVSWYQQTPGQGLQFLFEYFSETQRNKGNFPGRFSGRQFSNSRSEMNVSTLELGDSALYLCASSLGENTEAFFGQGTRLTVV.

This clone was counted a few times. The rearrangement uses TRBV4-2 and TRBJ1-4, with 7 bases aligning to TRBD1. The length of the CDR3 is 19 residues. Germline-derived CDR1 and CDR2 are LGHNA and YNFKEQ. The V segment lost 2 bases and the J segment 0 bases; nucleotides outside the gene matches: 12. The CDR3 sequence is CASSQTSRRDSATNEKLFF. The CDR3, as DNA: TGTGCCAGCAGCCAAACCTCACGCCGGGACAGCGCAACTAATGAAAAACTGTTTTTT.

The chain links TRBV5-4 to TRBJ2-1; the D gene is possibly TRBD2 (6 bases). Germline-derived CDR1 and CDR2 are SGHNT and YYREEE (reference sequence). With 3 bases removed from V and 10 bases from J, the gap between germline ends came to 14 bases. The CDR3 runs to 13 residues. Here the CDR3 reads CASSSYLGGEQFF. DNA of the CDR3: TGTGCCAGCAGCTCCTATCTTGGGGGGGAGCAGTTCTTC.

The chain joins TRBV7-2 to TRBJ2-3, with 7 bases lining up with TRBD2. The CDR3 sequence is 15 residues long. Unmatched junction bases numbered 11, after V lost 5 bases and J lost 6 bases. CDR1 is SGHTA, CDR2 FQGNSA, per germline. The CDR3 nucleotides are TGTGCCAGCAGCCCTTCGGGGAGGGCCTTGGATACGCAGTATTTT. Its protein is CASSPSGRALDTQYF.

CDR3 in amino acids: CASRRHGGDPLSTDTQYF. CDR3 DNA sequence: TGTGCCAGCAGACGACACGGAGGGGATCCCCTCAGCACAGATACGCAGTATTTT. V usage is TRBV25-1 and J usage is TRBJ2-3, with D tentatively TRBD2 (6 bases). Germline CDR1 reads MGHDK; CDR2 reads SYGVNS. Trimming left V 6 bases short and J 0 bases short, with 22 bases between. The CDR3 spans 18 residues.

This sequence joins TRBV27 and TRBJ2-3; 9 bases are shared with TRBD2. Trimming at V came to 6 bases and at J to 4 bases, leaving 8 bases not matched to a gene. CDR3 length equals 15 residues. Germline V gives CDR1 MNHEY, CDR2 SMNVEV (reference sequence). CDR3 region: CASSLAGTEPDTQYF. As DNA, the CDR3 is TGTGCCAGCAGCCTAGCGGGGACGGAGCCAGATACGCAGTATTTT.

V usage is TRBV6-1 and J usage is TRBJ1-4; TRBD1 agrees at 8 bases. J gave up 6 bases and V 4 bases, and 10 bases lay outside the gene matches. Germline V gives CDR1 MNHNS, CDR2 SASEGT. This CDR3 spans 16 amino acids. CDR3 in DNA: TGTGCCAGCAGTGGGGGGGACAGGATTGTTCATGAAAAACTGTTTTTT. Translation gives CASSGGDRIVHEKLFF.

This clone occurred a few times. V and J are TRBV6-1 and TRBJ1-5; TRBD1 aligns across 7 bases. Germline V gene lookup returns CDR1 MNHNS and CDR2 SASEGT. Trimming at V came to 3 bases and at J to 5 bases, leaving 7 bases not matched to a gene. This CDR3 contains 15 residues. As DNA, the CDR3 is TGTGCCAGCAGTGATGTGAGGGGGCGCGATCAGCCCCAGCATTTT. This sequence encodes CASSDVRGRDQPQHF.

Here the CDR3 DNA reads TGCGCCAGCAGCCAAGAGACCGGGACAGGGGTCACCGAGCAGTACTTC. It is translated as CASSQETGTGVTEQYF. The genes are TRBV4-3 and TRBJ2-7, with 10 nucleotides matching TRBD1. The CDR3 covers 16 residues. CDR1 is LGHNA and CDR2 is YSLEER in the germline V gene. V dropped 0 bases and J dropped 6; count of bases not matched to a gene: 8.

The rearrangement joins TRBV4-1 to TRBJ1-2; 7 bases align to TRBD1. The ends lost 2 bases at V and 0 bases at J; junction bases unmatched: 6. This CDR3 is built from 16 residues. Germline-derived CDR1 and CDR2 are MGHRA and YSYEKL. Written as DNA, the CDR3 is TGCGCCAGCAGCCAACCGGGACAGAGAGCTAACTATGGCTACACCTTC. Amino acids: CASSQPGQRANYGYTF.

V and J are TRBV1 and TRBJ2-3; the table calls TRBD2, which could not be checked here. TRBV1 is classified as a pseudogene. This CDR3 has 18 amino acids. In DNA, the CDR3 is TGCACCAGCAGCCAAGATCTTCCGGCGGGAGGGAAAGCAGATACGCAGTATTTT. It yields the protein CTSSQDLPAGGKADTQYF.

V and J are TRBV19 and TRBJ2-1; weak D call: TRBD2 (5 bases). Trimming left V 8 bases short and J 6 bases short, with 14 bases between. Germline V lookup: CDR1 LNHDA, CDR2 SQIVND (reference sequence). The CDR3 sequence is 13 residues long. CDR3 residues: CASGTSFPNEQFF. The CDR3 DNA sequence: TGTGCCAGTGGAACTAGTTTCCCCAATGAGCAGTTCTTC.

The gene calls are TRBV7-9 and TRBJ2-7; 7 bases are shared with TRBD1. Trimming cost V 5 bases and J 4 bases; bases outside gene matches: 8. Germline V CDR1 and CDR2: SEHNR, FQNEAQ (reference sequence). The CDR3 consists of 14 residues. As DNA, the CDR3 is TGTGCCAGCAGCCTCCGGGACAGATCTTACGAGCAGTACTTC. This gives the protein CASSLRDRSYEQYF.

This rearrangement joins TRBV4-2 to TRBJ2-1; 12 bases map to TRBD2. The CDR3 sequence is 19 residues long. Losses at the gene ends were 4 bases for V and 5 bases for J; bases not matched to a gene: 15. Germline CDR1 and CDR2: LGHNA and YNFKEQ. CDR3 nucleotide sequence: TGTGCCAGCAGCCCACCTCCTTCGCTAGCGGGAGGGCACCACAATGAGCAGTTCTTC. As protein: CASSPPPSLAGGHHNEQFF.

V is TRBV7-2 and J is TRBJ2-1; TRBD2 agrees at 8 bases. The CDR3 loop spans 15 amino acids. V lost 3 bases and J lost 2; bases outside the gene matches: 3. Germline-derived CDR1 and CDR2 are SGHTA and FQGNSA. This chain's CDR3 is CASSFQRETYNEQFF. In DNA form, the CDR3 reads TGTGCCAGCAGCTTCCAGCGGGAGACCTACAATGAGCAGTTCTTC.

The chain combines TRBV4-1 with TRBJ2-3; D ambiguous. CDR3 length: 14 amino acids. V was cut by 2 bases and J by 1 base, with 7 bases left in between. The germline gives CDR1 MGHRA, CDR2 YSYEKL. The CDR3 reads CASSQKQGTDTQYF. In DNA form, the CDR3 reads TGCGCCAGCAGCCAAAAGCAGGGCACAGATACGCAGTATTTT.

V gene TRBV7-9 combines with J gene TRBJ2-1, with 8 bases that match TRBD2. CDR1 and CDR2 (germline): SEHNR, FQNEAQ (reference sequence). The CDR3 consists of 14 residues. V lost 5 bases to trimming and J lost 8 bases; unmatched junction nucleotides: 8. Here the CDR3 DNA reads TGTGCCAGCAGCCCACGGGGGGGGCGGGATGAGCAGTTCTTC. Amino acids: CASSPRGGRDEQFF.

The chain recombines TRBV5-1 with TRBJ2-7; 7 positions match TRBD1. The junction had 8 bases not matched to a gene; V was cut back by 0 bases and J by 5 bases. This CDR3 is 15 amino acids long. Germline V lookup: CDR1 SGHRS, CDR2 YFSETQ. The CDR3: CASSLGQGGWDEQYF. As DNA, the CDR3 is TGCGCCAGCAGCTTGGGACAGGGTGGTTGGGACGAGCAGTACTTC.

This chain links TRBV2 with TRBJ1-2; TRBD1 matches 11 bases. The germline gives CDR1 SNHLY, CDR2 FYNNEI. CDR3 size: 14 residues. The V and J ends lost 8 bases and 5 bases, in that order; junction bases with no gene match: 7. CDR3 sequence (DNA): TGTGCCAGCCCTGGACAGGGGGCTCGGTATGGCTACACCTTC. This translates into CASPGQGARYGYTF.

The chain combines TRBV7-2 with TRBJ2-1, with 8 positions matching TRBD1. Germline V gene sequence: CDR1 SGHTA, CDR2 FQGNSA. The CDR3 runs 17 residues. Germline trimming cut 5 bases from V and 9 bases from J; bases unmatched to any gene: 18. The CDR3 sequence: CASSTRGQGSYLGEQFF. The CDR3, as DNA: TGTGCCAGCAGCACCCGCGGACAGGGTAGCTACCTCGGTGAGCAGTTCTTC.

This chain uses TRBV14 with TRBJ1-2; possible D gene TRBD1, 6 bases. The germline V gene encodes CDR1 SGHDN and CDR2 FVKESK. Trimming cost V 2 bases and J 8 bases, with 18 bases left between them. The CDR3 sequence is 15 residues long. The DNA of the CDR3 is TGTGCCAGCAGCCAATGGTACAGGGCCATAAGGGGCTACACCTTC. It translates to CASSQWYRAIRGYTF.

The chain has TRBV11-2 and TRBJ2-5; D is perhaps TRBD2 (5 bases). The CDR3 totals 13 residues. The germline gives CDR1 SGHAT, CDR2 FQNNGV. Trimming took 5 bases from V and 4 from J, leaving 11 bases between them. The CDR3 spells CASSNRRRETQYF. CDR3 nucleotides: TGTGCCAGCAGCAACCGGAGGAGAGAGACCCAGTACTTC.

In its sample, this clone was seen once. The CDR3 sequence: CATKGLAGGNEQFF. The CDR3 DNA sequence: TGTGCCACAAAGGGACTAGCGGGTGGCAATGAGCAGTTCTTC. J is TRBJ2-1 and V is TRBV6-1; 12 nucleotides agree with TRBD2. The CDR3 is 14 amino acids. V shed 10 bases, J shed 6 bases, and the junction held 7 bases outside the gene matches. Germline CDR1 MNHNS, CDR2 SASEGT.